Presented here are 15 T cell receptor beta chains from one specimen sequenced in a study of OX40 agonist ivuxolimab in advanced cancers. The method was immunoSEQ multiplex PCR; TCRdb's version includes in-frame clones alone and lacks a portion of them. In the table there are 95,000 to 150,000 clones, around 95% of which are singletons. This specimen was CD4+ or CD8+ T cells sorted from blood, taken in a trial of the OX40 agonist ivuxolimab. These receptors were obtained from an adult with an advanced solid tumor such as melanoma, head and neck, liver or kidney cancer.

The chain recombines TRBV27 with TRBJ2-2; TRBD1 matches at 8 bases. V trimming: 5 bases; J trimming: 4 bases; junction bases outside the gene matches: 6. The CDR3 contains 15 residues. Looked up from germline, CDR1 is MNHEY and CDR2 is SMNVEV (reference sequence). This CDR3 reads CASSDRGWGTGELFF. The CDR3 nucleotides are TGTGCCAGCAGTGACAGGGGATGGGGCACCGGGGAGCTGTTTTTT.

J is TRBJ2-2 and V is TRBV4-3; D may be TRBD1 (6 bases). V was shortened by 0 bases and J by 4 bases, with 21 bases between the two germline ends. This CDR3 has 19 residues. Germline V gene sequence: CDR1 LGHNA, CDR2 YSLEER. CDR3 bases: TGCGCCAGCAGCCAAGATTCCAGCAGGGGCCATCGTGGCACCGGGGAGCTGTTTTTT. Protein product: CASSQDSSRGHRGTGELFF.

The V call is TRBV19, the J call TRBJ2-1, with a tentative D call TRBD1 (6 bases). V was trimmed by 4 bases and J by 9 bases, leaving 13 bases between them. The CDR3 contains 13 residues. Germline lookup yields CDR1 LNHDA and CDR2 SQIVND (reference sequence). The CDR3 loop reads CASSSQGWAEQFF. The CDR3 DNA follows: TGTGCCAGTAGTAGCCAGGGGTGGGCTGAGCAGTTCTTC.

CDR3 in DNA: TGTGCCAGCCTATCAGGGATGGTACACGAGCAGTACTTC. The encoded protein is CASLSGMVHEQYF. This chain joins TRBV6-1 and TRBJ2-7, with D possibly being TRBD1 (5 bases). V lost 8 bases to trimming and J lost 5 bases, with 16 bases between them. The CDR3 length is 13 residues. Looked up from germline, CDR1 is MNHNS and CDR2 is SASEGT.

J is TRBJ1-1 and V is TRBV18; D not resolved. The CDR3 covers 15 residues. CDR1 and CDR2 (germline): KGHSH, LQKENI. V was shortened by 2 bases and J by 4 bases, with 14 bases between the two germline ends. CDR3 nucleotides: TGTGCCAGCTCACCAGACGCGCGGGTCTCCACTGAAGCTTTCTTT. Amino acids: CASSPDARVSTEAFF.

The rearrangement links TRBV28 to TRBJ1-5; TRBD1 aligns across 8 bases. The CDR3 loop spans 15 amino acids. CDR1 MDHEN and CDR2 SYDVKM come from the germline V gene. V was pared by 1 base and J by 3 bases, with 2 bases of the junction left unmatched. The CDR3 region has the DNA TGTGCCAGCAGTTTATCAGGGGGCATCAATCAGCCCCAGCATTTT. It encodes CASSLSGGINQPQHF.

The rearrangement uses TRBV19 and TRBJ2-3, with 8 bases matching TRBD2. The CDR3 spans 15 residues. Germline values: CDR1 LNHDA, CDR2 SQIVND (reference sequence). V lost 4 bases to trimming and J lost 7 bases; unmatched junction nucleotides: 10. DNA of the CDR3: TGTGCCAGTAGTACCTCCGGGACTAGAGGAAATACGCAGTATTTT. Its protein product is CASSTSGTRGNTQYF.

This rearrangement joins TRBV7-3 to TRBJ2-5; a possible D gene is TRBD1 (6 bases). The V gene's germline CDR1 is SGHTA and CDR2 FQGTGA. The CDR3 runs to 15 residues. The V end was cut by 1 base, the J end by 5 bases, with 14 bases between. Here the CDR3 reads CASSLMSGEWETQYF. DNA of the CDR3: TGTGCCAGCAGCTTAATGTCAGGGGAGTGGGAGACCCAGTACTTC. The entire variable domain, with the rest obtained from reference TRBV7-3 and TRBJ2-5, is as follows: GAGVSQTPSNKVTEKGKYVELRCDPISGHTALYWYRQSLGQGPEFLIYFQGTGAADDSGLPNDRFFAVRPEGSVSTLKIQRTERGDSAVYLCASSLMSGEWETQYFGPGTRLLVL.

J is TRBJ2-3 and V is TRBV13, with D perhaps TRBD1 or TRBD2 (5 bases each). The germline V and J ends were trimmed by 4 bases and 3 bases, with 11 bases remaining between them. Germline CDR1 reads PRHDT; CDR2 reads FYEKMQ (reference sequence). CDR3 size: 14 residues. The chain's CDR3 is CASSSSWGTDTQYF. Written as DNA, the CDR3 is TGTGCCAGCAGCTCTTCCTGGGGGACAGATACGCAGTATTTT.

V usage is TRBV9 and J usage is TRBJ2-3; D might be TRBD2 (6 bases). The CDR3 consists of 14 residues. With 0 bases removed from V and 6 bases from J, the gap between germline ends came to 11 bases. Germline CDR1 SGDLS, CDR2 YYNGEE. The CDR3 reads CASSVDGGGDTQYF. The CDR3 bases are TGTGCCAGCAGCGTAGACGGGGGTGGTGATACGCAGTATTTT. Supplemented by reference TRBV9 and TRBJ2-3, the full variable domain reads DSGVTQTPKHLITATGQRVTLRCSPRSGDLSVYWYQQSLDQGLQFLIQYYNGEERAKGNILERFSAQQFPDLHSELNLSSLELGDSALYFCASSVDGGGDTQYFGPGTRLTVL.

This chain uses TRBV28 with TRBJ2-7; weak D call: TRBD1 (6 bases). The germline CDR1 and CDR2 sequences are MDHEN and SYDVKM. The CDR3 sequence is 13 residues long. Trimming shortened V by 8 bases and J by 1 base, and 12 bases separated the two germline ends. CDR3 amino acids: CASHVGGSYEQYF. Written as DNA, the CDR3 is TGTGCCAGCCATGTAGGGGGTTCCTACGAGCAGTACTTC.

J is TRBJ2-2 and V is TRBV5-1; tentatively, D is TRBD2 (5 bases). Germline V gene lookup returns CDR1 SGHRS and CDR2 YFSETQ. V lost 0 bases to trimming and J lost 7 bases, with 7 bases between them. The CDR3 runs 13 residues. The chain's CDR3 is CASSLGRGGELFF. The DNA of the CDR3 is TGCGCCAGCAGCTTGGGACGGGGCGGGGAGCTGTTTTTT.

The J gene is TRBJ1-3, the V gene TRBV6-6; no clear D gene. The CDR3 is 15 residues long. The V gene lost 0 bases and the J gene lost 0 bases, with 6 bases spanning the gap. In germline, CDR1 is MNHNY, CDR2 SVGAGI (reference sequence). The CDR3 loop reads CASSYSKSSGNTIYF. CDR3 nucleotide sequence: TGTGCCAGCAGTTACTCGAAGAGCTCTGGAAACACCATATATTTT.

A note on this clone: At one end the junction does not follow the germline gene, possibly because of a read error. V gene TRBV7-2 combines with J gene TRBJ2-7; D call uncertain. There are 12 residues in the CDR3. In germline, CDR1 is SGHTA, CDR2 FQGNSA. The CDR3 sequence: CASSLDLTSRHF. Written as DNA, the CDR3 is TGTGCCAGCAGCTTAGATCTGACAAGCCGACACTTC.

The J gene is TRBJ1-4, the V gene TRBV2; D gene ambiguous. Trimming shortened V by 0 bases and J by 8 bases, and 4 bases separated the two germline ends. The CDR3 has 12 amino acids. CDR1 SNHLY and CDR2 FYNNEI come from the germline V gene. Here the CDR3 reads CASSEAGEKLFF. In DNA, the CDR3 is TGTGCCAGCAGTGAAGCAGGAGAAAAACTGTTTTTT.